This T cell receptor (beta chain) was captured in a study of cytomegalovirus exposure and HLA in healthy donors. Per the germline V gene, CDR1 is SQVTM and CDR2 is ANQGSEA. V was clipped by 7 bases and J by 0 bases, with 6 bases between them. The CDR3 loop spans 11 amino acids. Primers for the PCR totalled 60 Vbeta and 13 Jbeta. The assay was immunoSEQ multiplex PCR, and TCRdb's table has in-frame clones only and misses some. The data show approximately 100,000 clones, with approximately 70% seen just once and less than 4.5% held by the top ten. Sequenced input: PBMCs. The receptor's source is a man in his thirties or forties in good health and CMV-seropositive. This chain uses TRBV29-1 with TRBJ1-2; D unclear. The chain's CDR3 is CSAGANYGYTF. The CDR3 coding sequence is TGCAGCGCCGGAGCTAACTATGGCTACACCTTC.